The next 23 T cell receptor beta chains were all read from a single sample in a study of T cells after yellow fever vaccination (dated by TCRdb to the late 2010s). Library preparation was by 5' RACE. For sequencing, an Illumina HiSeq 2500 was employed. TCRdb's own reprocessing of the public reads used fastp at Q25 and MiXCR and kept productive beta chains. Merged by CDR3 protein, the rows form single entries marked with the most common genes and DNA. This sample gives approximately 300,000 distinct CDR3 sequences in total; around 6.8% of them show up just once. The top ten constitute 15% to 20% of the sample. According to the study, the label for this sample's treatment or condition signals: live attenuated yellow fever vaccine strain. This material consisted of PBMCs, taken roughly 45 days after the first yellow fever vaccination. Receptors originate from a man in his late teens or twenties who received the YFV17D yellow fever vaccine.

This clonotype has just a few counts. V gene TRBV12-3 or TRBV12-4 combines with J gene TRBJ2-1; 7 bases align to TRBD2. Losses at the gene ends were 3 bases for V and 0 bases for J; bases not matched to a gene: 11. CDR3 length equals 18 residues. The DNA of the CDR3 is TGTGCCAGCAGTTTGAGTTATATGGGGGGGGACTCCTACAATGAGCAGTTCTTC. This codes for CASSLSYMGGDSYNEQFF.

V gene TRBV23-1 combines with J gene TRBJ1-5; TRBD1 agrees at 9 bases. TRBV23-1 qualifies as an ORF whose function is uncertain. Trimming cost V 6 bases and J 3 bases; bases outside gene matches: 6. This CDR3 has 15 amino acids. CDR3 in amino acids: CASSRQGGYNQPQHF. CDR3 in DNA: TGCGCCAGCAGCAGACAGGGGGGATACAATCAGCCCCAGCATTTT.

The J gene is TRBJ2-7, the V gene TRBV7-2; tentatively, D is TRBD1 or TRBD2 (5 bases each). This CDR3 has 14 residues. The germline CDR1 and CDR2 sequences are SGHTA and FQGNSA. V was shortened by 2 bases and J by 5 bases, with 13 bases between the two germline ends. CDR3 nucleotide sequence: TGTGCCAGCAGCTTAAGGTCGGGGACCGACGAGCAGTACTTC. Translating gives CASSLRSGTDEQYF. Combining the CDR3 with reference TRBV7-2 and TRBJ2-7 gives the whole variable domain GAGVSQSPSNKVTEKGKDVELRCDPISGHTALYWYRQSLGQGLEFLIYFQGNSAPDKSGLPSDRFSAERTGGSVSTLTIQRTQQEDSAVYLCASSLRSGTDEQYFGPGTRLTVT.

This clonotype was counted a few times. V gene TRBV20-1 combines with J gene TRBJ2-1, with 11 bases aligning to TRBD1. Per germline, CDR1 DFQATT and CDR2 SNEGSKA (reference sequence). The CDR3 is made up of 14 amino acids. The V gene end was trimmed by 6 bases and the J gene end by 4 bases; junction bases not matched to a gene: 5. Here the CDR3 DNA reads TGCAGTGCCGGAGGGGACAGGGGGTACAATGAGCAGTTCTTC. This codes for CSAGGDRGYNEQFF.

The V gene is TRBV7-6, the J gene TRBJ2-7; perhaps TRBD1 as D (8 bases). The germline V gene encodes CDR1 SGHVS and CDR2 FNYEAQ. V lost 5 bases and J 2 bases, leaving 19 bases between the germline ends. CDR3 size: 16 residues. CDR3 sequence (DNA): TGTGCCAGCAGCGACAGGGGAGGGACTAATGCCTACGAGCAGTACTTC. It yields the protein CASSDRGGTNAYEQYF.

This clonotype showed up many times. The chain uses TRBV9 and TRBJ2-5; D is perhaps TRBD1 (5 bases). The CDR3 has 14 residues. V was pared by 4 bases and J by 4 bases, with 14 bases between. Germline V gene lookup returns CDR1 SGDLS and CDR2 YYNGEE. The CDR3 spells CASSPRTRTETQYF. DNA of the CDR3: TGTGCCAGCAGCCCCCGGACACGGACAGAGACCCAGTACTTC.

This clonotype has only a few counts. The chain has TRBV11-2 and TRBJ2-2, with D possibly matching TRBD2 (6 bases). This CDR3 has 16 residues. Trimming shortened V by 4 bases and J by 7 bases, and 19 bases separated the two germline ends. The germline V gene encodes CDR1 SGHAT and CDR2 FQNNGV. CDR3 residues: CASSSSGGSQYGELFF. DNA of the CDR3: TGTGCCAGCAGCTCAAGTGGGGGGAGTCAGTACGGGGAGCTGTTTTTT.

This clonotype was seen repeatedly, ten times or more. This chain links TRBV7-2 with TRBJ2-7; no reliable D call. The CDR3 extends over 13 amino acids. With 3 bases removed from V and 2 bases from J, the gap between germline ends came to 8 bases. In germline, CDR1 is SGHTA, CDR2 FQGNSA. DNA of the CDR3: TGTGCCAGCAGCTTCGGATACCCCTACGAGCAGTACTTC. Residues: CASSFGYPYEQYF.

V gene TRBV29-1 combines with J gene TRBJ2-2, with D tentatively TRBD1 (5 bases). Trimming left V 6 bases short and J 6 bases short, with 17 bases between. Per germline, CDR1 SQVTM and CDR2 ANQGSEA. The CDR3 is made up of 14 amino acids. This CDR3 is CSVEAGYVAGELFF. CDR3 DNA sequence: TGCAGCGTAGAGGCAGGGTATGTCGCCGGGGAGCTGTTTTTT.

This clonotype showed up just a few times. The CDR3 DNA reads as TGTGCCAGCAGCCCGTTAGCCCTGACAGGGGGAAAGACCCAGTACTTC. Translation gives CASSPLALTGGKTQYF. This sequence joins TRBV5-5 and TRBJ2-5; 9 bases align to TRBD1. Trimming took 4 bases from V and 6 from J; bases not matched to a gene: 13. The CDR3 runs 16 residues. The germline V gene has CDR1 SGHKS and CDR2 YYEKEE (reference sequence).

This clonotype was seen a few times. This chain links TRBV29-1 with TRBJ2-4; the D gene could be TRBD1 or TRBD2 (6 bases each). The V gene lost 6 bases and the J gene lost 8 bases, with 11 bases spanning the gap. The CDR3 covers 11 residues. Germline loops: CDR1 SQVTM, CDR2 ANQGSEA. The CDR3 protein is CSVLRGDIQYF. The DNA of the CDR3 is TGCAGCGTCTTAAGGGGGGACATTCAGTACTTC.

V usage is TRBV20-1 and J usage is TRBJ1-5; D is unclear. CDR1 and CDR2 from the germline V gene are DFQATT and SNEGSKA (reference sequence). V was cut by 4 bases and J by 2 bases, with 6 bases left in between. The CDR3 totals 12 residues. CDR3 in amino acids: CSATEGNQPQHF. The CDR3 DNA reads as TGCAGTGCTACGGAGGGCAATCAGCCCCAGCATTTT.

This chain joins TRBV4-1 and TRBJ2-1; TRBD2 is a possible D gene (6 bases). The CDR3 extends over 14 amino acids. V lost 0 bases and J lost 10, with 13 bases in between. Germline V CDR1 and CDR2: MGHRA, YSYEKL. The CDR3 sequence is CASSQDGGTGEQFF. In DNA, the CDR3 is TGCGCCAGCAGCCAAGATGGGGGGACGGGAGAGCAGTTCTTC.

This clonotype was counted a few times. The V and J genes are TRBV7-9 and TRBJ1-1; tentative D call: TRBD1 (6 bases). The CDR3 has 15 residues. V gave up 6 bases and J gave up 0 bases, with 14 bases separating them. The V gene's germline CDR1 is SEHNR and CDR2 FQNEAQ (reference sequence). This chain's CDR3 is CASRGGRQLNTEAFF. CDR3 DNA: TGTGCCAGCAGGGGGGGGCGGCAGTTGAACACTGAAGCTTTCTTT.

This clonotype was detected a few times. The chain is built from TRBV2 and TRBJ1-4, with unresolved D. Germline loops: CDR1 SNHLY, CDR2 FYNNEI. The CDR3 consists of 15 residues. V was clipped by 1 base and J by 9 bases, with 15 bases between them. The CDR3 DNA reads TGTGCCAGCAGTGAAGGGCACCTGGCCTATAAAAAACTGTTTTTT. It is translated as CASSEGHLAYKKLFF.

In its sample, this clonotype was seen many times. The chain joins TRBV24-1 to TRBJ1-1, with D uncertain. The CDR3 runs 15 residues. Trimming pared 6 bases from V and 4 bases from J, leaving 17 bases between. Germline loops: CDR1 KGHDR, CDR2 SFDVKD. In nucleotides, the CDR3 is TGTGCCACCAGTCGTAATCGGCGAGTGAGCACTGAAGCTTTCTTT. Amino acids: CATSRNRRVSTEAFF.

Many counts were recorded for this clonotype. This chain connects TRBV9 to TRBJ2-3; no definite D call. CDR3 length: 14 amino acids. V lost 3 bases to trimming and J lost 6 bases, with 14 bases between them. Looked up from germline, CDR1 is SGDLS and CDR2 is YYNGEE. CDR3 residues: CASSAPGVGDTQYF. The CDR3 DNA is TGTGCCAGCAGCGCCCCGGGCGTGGGGGATACGCAGTATTTT.

This clonotype was recorded at least ten times. CDR3 bases: TGTGCCAGCAGTCCACGGGGGGGGCTAGCGGGACCCTACGAGCAGTACGTC. Its protein is CASSPRGGLAGPYEQYV. This chain connects TRBV6-1 to TRBJ2-7; 9 bases align to TRBD2. Germline CDR1 reads MNHNS; CDR2 reads SASEGT. With 5 bases clipped from V and 2 bases from J, the junction kept 13 bases outside the gene matches. The CDR3 loop spans 17 amino acids.

This clonotype appeared a few times. The V call is TRBV5-1, the J call TRBJ2-1, with 9 bases lining up with TRBD1. In germline, CDR1 is SGHRS, CDR2 YFSETQ. V shed 5 bases, J shed 5 bases, and the junction held 14 bases outside the gene matches. This CDR3 has 17 residues. This CDR3 reads CASSYYSPGQGNNEQFF. The DNA for the CDR3 is TGCGCCAGCAGTTATTACTCTCCGGGACAGGGAAACAATGAGCAGTTCTTC.

CDR3 sequence reads: CATSSVIAGTQYV. Here the CDR3 DNA reads TGTGCCACCAGCAGCGTGATAGCGGGGACCCAGTACGTC. The chain employs TRBV15 and TRBJ2-7, with 8 nucleotides matching TRBD2. V gave up 3 bases and J gave up 10 bases; unmatched junction bases: 8. The CDR3 is 13 amino acids. CDR1 is LNHNV, CDR2 YYDKDF, per germline (reference sequence).

In regard to this clonotype: A much bigger clone sits one base away, suggesting this may be a read error. The chain combines TRBV6-5 with TRBJ2-7; a possible D gene is TRBD1 (7 bases). The CDR3 totals 14 residues. CDR1 MNHEY and CDR2 SVGAGI come from the germline V gene. Trimming left V 4 bases short and J 3 bases short, with 13 bases between. The CDR3 loop reads CASSSGAGGYEQYF. The CDR3 region has the DNA TGTGCCAGCAGTTCGGGGGCAGGGGGCTACGAGCAGTACTTC.

The chain employs TRBV5-6 and TRBJ1-6; 10 bases map to TRBD1. The CDR3 totals 14 residues. Trimming at V came to 5 bases and at J to 7 bases, leaving 3 bases not matched to a gene. Germline V gives CDR1 SGHDT, CDR2 YYEEEE. The CDR3 protein is CASRGTGANSPLHF. Here the CDR3 DNA reads TGTGCCAGCAGGGGGACAGGGGCGAATTCACCCCTCCACTTT.

The chain links TRBV3-1 to TRBJ2-3; D ambiguous. CDR3 length equals 14 residues. From germline, CDR1 is LGHDT and CDR2 YNNKEL (reference sequence). Trimming stripped 6 bases from V and 4 bases from J, with 14 bases between. For the CDR3, the DNA is TGTGCCAGCAGTCCCTTGCTTTCCCCAGATACGCAGTATTTT. Its translation: CASSPLLSPDTQYF.